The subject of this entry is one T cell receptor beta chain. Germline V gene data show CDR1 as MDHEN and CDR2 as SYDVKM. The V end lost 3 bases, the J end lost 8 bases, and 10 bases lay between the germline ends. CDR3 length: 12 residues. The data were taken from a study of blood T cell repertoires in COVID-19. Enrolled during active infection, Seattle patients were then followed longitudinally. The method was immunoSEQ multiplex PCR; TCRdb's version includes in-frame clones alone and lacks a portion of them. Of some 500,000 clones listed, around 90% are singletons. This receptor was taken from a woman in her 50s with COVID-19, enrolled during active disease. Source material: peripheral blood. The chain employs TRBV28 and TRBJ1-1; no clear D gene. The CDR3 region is CASSFSLLEAFF. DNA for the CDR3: TGTGCCAGCAGTTTTTCCCTTTTGGAAGCTTTCTTT.